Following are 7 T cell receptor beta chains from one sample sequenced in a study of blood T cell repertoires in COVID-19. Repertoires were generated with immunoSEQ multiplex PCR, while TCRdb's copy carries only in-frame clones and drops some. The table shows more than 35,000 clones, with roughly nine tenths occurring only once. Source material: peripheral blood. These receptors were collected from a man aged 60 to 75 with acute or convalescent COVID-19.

For the CDR3, the DNA is TGTGCCAGCACCCCTAGCGGGGATAGGGGCACCGGGGAGCTGTTTTTT. Protein: CASTPSGDRGTGELFF. The V gene is TRBV27, the J gene TRBJ2-2; TRBD2 agrees at 9 bases. V trimming: 7 bases; J trimming: 4 bases; junction bases outside the gene matches: 10. This CDR3 is built from 16 residues. Per germline, CDR1 MNHEY and CDR2 SMNVEV (reference sequence).

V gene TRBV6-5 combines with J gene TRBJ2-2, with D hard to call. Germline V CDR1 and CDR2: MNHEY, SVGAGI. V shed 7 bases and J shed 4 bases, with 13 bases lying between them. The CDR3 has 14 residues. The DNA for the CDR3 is TGTGCCAGCATTTCAGAGCGTCCCACCGGGGAGCTGTTTTTT. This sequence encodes CASISERPTGELFF.

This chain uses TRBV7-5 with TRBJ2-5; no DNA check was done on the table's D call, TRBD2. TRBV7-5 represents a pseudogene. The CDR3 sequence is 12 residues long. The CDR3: CVTSSSQETQYF. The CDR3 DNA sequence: TGTGTCACCTCTTCCTCTCAAGAGACCCAGTACTTC.

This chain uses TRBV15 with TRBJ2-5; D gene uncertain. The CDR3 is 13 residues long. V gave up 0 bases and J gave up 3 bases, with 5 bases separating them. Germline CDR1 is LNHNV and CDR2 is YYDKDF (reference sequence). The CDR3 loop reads CATSRDREETQYF. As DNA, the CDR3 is TGTGCCACCAGCAGAGATAGAGAAGAGACCCAGTACTTC.

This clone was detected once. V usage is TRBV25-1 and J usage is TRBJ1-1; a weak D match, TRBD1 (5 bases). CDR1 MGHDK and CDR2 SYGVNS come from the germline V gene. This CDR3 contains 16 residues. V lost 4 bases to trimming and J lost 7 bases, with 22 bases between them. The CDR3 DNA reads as TGTGCCAGCAGTGCACAGAACAATCTTAGGGGAGGTGAAGCTTTCTTT. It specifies CASSAQNNLRGGEAFF.

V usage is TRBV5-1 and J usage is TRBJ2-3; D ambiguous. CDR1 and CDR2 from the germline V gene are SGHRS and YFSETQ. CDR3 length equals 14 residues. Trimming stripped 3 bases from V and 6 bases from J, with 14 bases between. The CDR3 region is CASSSLSTRDTQYF. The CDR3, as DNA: TGCGCCAGCAGCTCCCTATCCACCCGGGATACGCAGTATTTT.

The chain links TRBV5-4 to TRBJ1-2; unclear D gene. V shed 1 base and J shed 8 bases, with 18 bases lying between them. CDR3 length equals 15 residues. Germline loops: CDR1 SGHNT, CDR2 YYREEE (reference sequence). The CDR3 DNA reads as TGTGCCAGCAGCTTGTCGGGAACGGGCCGTACGGGCTACACCTTC. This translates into CASSLSGTGRTGYTF.